What follows is one TCR beta chain and its context. Its specificity is unknown. The sample originates from a study of cytomegalovirus exposure and HLA in healthy donors. General study points: Both high specificity and high sensitivity reportedly marked the classifier's diagnosis of cytomegalovirus status.

TCRdb's table, derived via immunoSEQ multiplex PCR, lists solely in-frame clones and lacks some. The table has over 75,000 clones, around 84% seen once; the top ten hold 20%. Germline CDR1 and CDR2: LNHDA and SQIVND (reference sequence). J lost 0 bases, V lost 5 bases, and 4 bases had no gene match. The CDR3 runs to 15 residues. The chain is built from TRBV19 and TRBJ2-1; 7 bases fit TRBD2. This sequence was found in a man between 18 and 29 years old in good health and CMV-seropositive. Sequences were obtained from PBMCs. The CDR3 DNA is TGTGCCAGTAGTTCACTAGCGAGCTCCTACAATGAGCAGTTCTTC. Amino acids: CASSSLASSYNEQFF.